A single sample is the source of the 31 T cell receptor beta chains below, sequenced in a study of shared clonotypes between healthy human individuals. Measured with immunoSEQ multiplex PCR; TCRdb has only the in-frame clones, and not every one. The table records 950,000 to 1,300,000 clones, more than 65% of them present only once. The sequencing input was memory CD4+ T cells sorted from blood. Subset described: CD45RA-negative fraction. All receptors come from a man aged 18 to 29 in good health.

In its sample, this clone was seen a few times. The rearrangement joins TRBV6-5 to TRBJ2-7; no clear D. V gave up 6 bases and J gave up 4 bases, with 7 bases separating them. CDR1 and CDR2 (germline): MNHEY, SVGAGI. CDR3 length: 11 residues. The CDR3 spells CASSDKYEQYF. DNA for the CDR3: TGTGCCAGCAGCGATAAGTACGAGCAGTACTTC.

A word on this clone: Additional DNA sequences in this sample encode the identical CDR3. The chain uses TRBV7-2 and TRBJ1-5; D gene ambiguous. The CDR3 is 13 amino acids. The ends were cut back, 3 bases at V and 6 bases at J, with 9 bases in the middle. The germline V gene has CDR1 SGHTA and CDR2 FQGNSA. CDR3 in DNA: TGTGCCAGCAGCTTGGCAAGAGGTCAGCCCCAGCATTTT. This codes for CASSLARGQPQHF.

On this clone: The sample holds other DNA sequences that translate to the same CDR3. The V call is TRBV5-4, the J call TRBJ2-5; TRBD2 agrees at 10 bases. The CDR3 sequence is 15 residues long. V was pared by 5 bases and J by 2 bases, with 6 bases of the junction left unmatched. Germline V gene lookup returns CDR1 SGHNT and CDR2 YYREEE (reference sequence). CDR3 residues: CASSPPGLAQETQYF. The CDR3 nucleotides read TGTGCCAGCAGTCCCCCGGGACTAGCGCAAGAGACCCAGTACTTC. Full variable domain (outside the CDR3, taken from reference TRBV5-4 and TRBJ2-5): ETGVTQSPTHLIKTRGQQVTLRCSSQSGHNTVSWYQQALGQGPQFIFQYYREEENGRGNFPPRFSGLQFPNYSSELNVNALELDDSALYLCASSPPGLAQETQYFGPGTRLLVL.

The chain recombines TRBV6-5 with TRBJ1-6; tentative D call: TRBD1 (6 bases). Germline-derived CDR1 and CDR2 are MNHEY and SVGAGI. The germline V and J ends were trimmed by 0 bases and 9 bases, with 12 bases remaining between them. The CDR3 consists of 15 residues. CDR3 in amino acids: CASSYSRTVGSPLHF. The CDR3 nucleotides read TGTGCCAGCAGTTACTCCCGGACAGTGGGTTCACCCCTCCACTTT.

In regard to this clone: One junction end disagrees with the germline gene, perhaps due to a read error. The chain links TRBV6-5 to TRBJ1-6; 10 bases agree with TRBD1. The CDR3 runs to 14 residues. CDR1 and CDR2 from the germline V gene are MNHEY and SVGAGI. Here the CDR3 DNA reads TGTGCCATCAGTATGGACAGGGGGAATTCACCCCTCCACTTT. The encoded protein is CAISMDRGNSPLHF.

This clone has a single count. V usage is TRBV18 and J usage is TRBJ2-5, with 14 nucleotides matching TRBD2. J lost 4 bases, V lost 3 bases, and 4 bases had no gene match. There are 16 residues in the CDR3. Germline CDR1 and CDR2: KGHSH and LQKENI. The CDR3 DNA is TGTGCCAGCTCACCGGGACTAGCGGGAGATGGAGAGACCCAGTACTTC. Amino acids: CASSPGLAGDGETQYF.

The chain uses TRBV5-6 and TRBJ1-4; D gene uncertain. The germline V gene has CDR1 SGHDT and CDR2 YYEEEE. Trimming removed 4 bases from V and 6 bases from J, with 13 bases in between. The CDR3 consists of 14 residues. CDR3 amino acids: CASSEVGRDEKLFF. Written as DNA, the CDR3 is TGTGCCAGCAGCGAGGTCGGGAGGGATGAAAAACTGTTTTTT.

V is TRBV27 and J is TRBJ2-3; 9 bases are shared with TRBD2. Trimming at V came to 1 base and at J to 5 bases, leaving 7 bases not matched to a gene. The CDR3 totals 16 residues. Looked up from germline, CDR1 is MNHEY and CDR2 is SMNVEV (reference sequence). CDR3 sequence: CASSLYSGRRLDTQYF. CDR3 bases: TGTGCCAGCAGTTTATATAGCGGGAGAAGGTTAGATACGCAGTATTTT.

This chain joins TRBV11-2 and TRBJ2-2, with D perhaps being TRBD1 or TRBD2 (6 bases each). Germline CDR1 and CDR2: SGHAT and FQNNGV. V lost 1 base and J 6 bases, leaving 18 bases between the germline ends. The CDR3 spans 17 residues. CDR3 DNA sequence: TGTGCCAGCAGCTTAGGGTTCACGGGGGCACCCCCCGGGGAGCTGTTTTTT. Translation: CASSLGFTGAPPGELFF.

The table lists this clone with a few counts. The chain joins TRBV19 to TRBJ2-7, with D perhaps TRBD2 (5 bases). Germline V lookup: CDR1 LNHDA, CDR2 SQIVND (reference sequence). Trimming left V 5 bases short and J 4 bases short, with 15 bases between. The CDR3 consists of 14 residues. The CDR3 sequence is CASSGLEMGYEQYF. The CDR3 DNA is TGTGCCAGTAGTGGACTCGAGATGGGGTACGAGCAGTACTTC.

This clone turned up a few times. The V and J genes are TRBV28 and TRBJ2-7, with a tentative D call TRBD1 (5 bases). The CDR3 loop spans 12 amino acids. The germline V and J ends were trimmed by 8 bases and 7 bases, with 15 bases remaining between them. In germline, CDR1 is MDHEN, CDR2 SYDVKM. The CDR3 reads CASGSQGREQYF. DNA of the CDR3: TGTGCCAGCGGAAGCCAGGGCAGGGAGCAGTACTTC. The whole variable domain, remainder taken from reference TRBV28 and TRBJ2-7, is DVKVTQSSRYLVKRTGEKVFLECVQDMDHENMFWYRQDPGLGLRLIYFSYDVKMKEKGDIPEGYSVSREKKERFSLILESASTNQTSMYLCASGSQGREQYFGPGTRLTVT.

This clone was counted between two and nine times. The rearrangement uses TRBV10-3 and TRBJ2-3; 10 positions agree with TRBD2. Trimming removed 6 bases from V and 2 bases from J; junction bases left unmatched: 8. There are 16 residues in the CDR3. Germline CDR1 reads ENHRY; CDR2 reads SYGVKD. The CDR3 protein is CAIRTGSGGYTDTQYF. Written as DNA, the CDR3 is TGTGCCATCAGGACGGGTAGCGGGGGGTACACAGATACGCAGTATTTT.

The chain is built from TRBV5-5 and TRBJ2-7; TRBD1 is a possible D gene (6 bases). Germline values: CDR1 SGHKS, CDR2 YYEKEE (reference sequence). Trimming left V 4 bases short and J 3 bases short, with 11 bases between. CDR3 length: 13 amino acids. In DNA form, the CDR3 reads TGTGCCAGCAGCCCAGAGGGGGTCTACGAGCAGTACTTC. It yields the protein CASSPEGVYEQYF.

The chain's CDR3 is CAWDGWGSDGELFF. The CDR3 DNA sequence: TGTGCCTGGGATGGCTGGGGCTCGGACGGGGAGCTGTTTTTT. The chain recombines TRBV30 with TRBJ2-2; maybe TRBD1 (5 bases). Trimming stripped 5 bases from V and 7 bases from J, with 17 bases between. Germline V gene sequence: CDR1 GTSNPN, CDR2 SVGIG (reference sequence). This CDR3 region has 14 residues.

At least ten counts were recorded for this clone. This sequence joins TRBV2 and TRBJ1-2; D remains unclear. The CDR3 length is 10 residues. The germline gives CDR1 SNHLY, CDR2 FYNNEI. V shed 6 bases and J shed 8 bases, with 7 bases lying between them. The DNA of the CDR3 is TGTGCCAGCAGGGGTGGCGGCTACACCTTC. Translated: CASRGGGYTF. The whole variable domain, filled in from reference TRBV2 and TRBJ1-2, reads EPEVTQTPSHQVTQMGQEVILRCVPISNHLYFYWYRQILGQKVEFLVSFYNNEISEKSEIFDDQFSVERPDGSNFTLKIRSTKLEDSAMYFCASRGGGYTFGSGTRLTVV.

This clone was detected only a few times. The gene calls are TRBV6-6 and TRBJ2-4; 9 nucleotides agree with TRBD2. V gave up 8 bases and J gave up 6 bases; unmatched junction bases: 11. The CDR3 has 15 residues. Germline V gene lookup returns CDR1 MNHNY and CDR2 SVGAGI (reference sequence). CDR3 in DNA: TGTGCCAGCGGTGACTGGGCGGGGGGGCGAAACATTCAGTACTTC. This sequence encodes CASGDWAGGRNIQYF.

The CDR3 reads CASSPPQRSTEAFF. CDR3 DNA: TGTGCCAGCTCACCACCGCAAAGAAGCACTGAAGCTTTCTTT. The V gene is TRBV18, the J gene TRBJ1-1; no clear D gene. The V gene's germline CDR1 is KGHSH and CDR2 LQKENI. The CDR3 spans 14 residues. V was shortened by 0 bases and J by 4 bases, with 9 bases between the two germline ends.

The chain is built from TRBV2 and TRBJ2-1, with D uncertain. Germline lookup yields CDR1 SNHLY and CDR2 FYNNEI. This CDR3 contains 15 residues. V dropped 3 bases and J dropped 0 bases, with 9 bases sitting between them. CDR3 coding DNA: TGTGCCAGCAGTGAGGACCTAGGCTCCTACAATGAGCAGTTCTTC. Translating gives CASSEDLGSYNEQFF.

The genes are TRBV4-3 and TRBJ1-2; 7 bases are a match to TRBD1. This CDR3 contains 16 residues. The V and J ends lost 0 bases and 4 bases, in that order; junction bases with no gene match: 8. In germline, CDR1 is LGHNA, CDR2 YSLEER. The CDR3 loop reads CASSQDISGGRYGYTF. The CDR3 bases are TGCGCCAGCAGCCAAGATATATCAGGGGGACGCTATGGCTACACCTTC.

V and J are TRBV2 and TRBJ1-1; the D is unclear. The CDR3 is 13 amino acids. V dropped 4 bases and J dropped 3 bases, with 9 bases sitting between them. Germline lookup yields CDR1 SNHLY and CDR2 FYNNEI. CDR3 sequence (DNA): TGTGCCAGCAGTGTGCTACCGGACACTGAAGCTTTCTTT. It specifies CASSVLPDTEAFF.

This chain connects TRBV6-1 to TRBJ1-5; a possible D gene is TRBD1 (5 bases). The V gene's germline CDR1 is MNHNS and CDR2 SASEGT. The length of the CDR3 is 13 residues. Deletions cut 7 bases from V and 7 bases from J, with 14 bases between. CDR3 DNA: TGTGCCAGCACCGAAGAGGGGCGGCAGCCCCAGCATTTT. Protein sequence: CASTEEGRQPQHF.

This chain joins TRBV7-8 and TRBJ2-7; TRBD1 or TRBD2 may be the D gene (5 bases each). Per germline, CDR1 SGHVS and CDR2 FQNEAQ. The CDR3 spans 18 residues. Trimming pared 3 bases from V and 3 bases from J, leaving 24 bases between. CDR3 sequence reads: CASSFDEGMVAVNYEQYF. CDR3 in DNA: TGTGCCAGCAGCTTCGACGAGGGGATGGTAGCAGTTAACTACGAGCAGTACTTC.

This rearrangement joins TRBV11-2 to TRBJ1-6; D might be TRBD1 (5 bases). V shed 5 bases and J shed 4 bases, with 15 bases lying between them. Germline CDR1 reads SGHAT; CDR2 reads FQNNGV. This CDR3 comprises 16 residues. The CDR3 nucleotides read TGTGCCAGCAGCCTAGGCGGCAGGGCGTATAATTCACCCCTCCACTTT. It is translated as CASSLGGRAYNSPLHF.

The chain carries TRBV27 and TRBJ1-6; D unresolved. Germline values: CDR1 MNHEY, CDR2 SMNVEV (reference sequence). The CDR3 spans 16 residues. V dropped 2 bases and J dropped 0 bases, with 8 bases sitting between them. CDR3 sequence: CASSLTGSSYNSPLHF. The CDR3 DNA reads TGTGCCAGCAGTTTAACGGGTAGCTCCTATAATTCACCCCTCCACTTT.

The chain is built from TRBV7-2 and TRBJ2-7; 10 bases align to TRBD2. The CDR3 is 18 residues long. V was pared by 0 bases and J by 3 bases, with 11 bases of the junction left unmatched. Germline lookup yields CDR1 SGHTA and CDR2 FQGNSA. The CDR3 nucleotides are TGTGCCAGCAGCTTAGCGTCTAGCGGGAGAGGTTCGAGCTACGAGCAGTACTTC. Encoded protein: CASSLASSGRGSSYEQYF.

The rearrangement joins TRBV6-5 to TRBJ2-7; 9 bases are shared with TRBD1. CDR1 MNHEY and CDR2 SVGAGI come from the germline V gene. The CDR3 consists of 15 residues. J was trimmed by 3 bases and V by 8 bases; bases with no gene match: 11. The CDR3 DNA sequence: TGTGCCAGCGGAAAACCGGGACAGGGCCACTACGAGCAGTACTTC. Protein sequence: CASGKPGQGHYEQYF.

Comment on this clone: The sample contains more than one DNA sequence encoding this CDR3. V gene TRBV6-5 combines with J gene TRBJ1-5; TRBD1 aligns across 10 bases. After removal of 6 bases from V and 3 bases from J, the junction contained 2 bases not matched to a gene. CDR3 length: 14 residues. Germline assignment: CDR1 MNHEY and CDR2 SVGAGI. CDR3 residues: CASRGQGLNQPQHF. DNA for the CDR3: TGTGCCAGCAGGGGACAGGGGCTCAATCAGCCCCAGCATTTT.

The chain employs TRBV4-1 and TRBJ2-5; D remains ambiguous. Trimming removed 0 bases at V and 5 bases at J, with 10 bases between. Looked up from germline, CDR1 is MGHRA and CDR2 is YSYEKL. The CDR3 spans 14 residues. The CDR3 DNA is TGCGCCAGCAGCCAAGACACCCGAGCGGAGACCCAGTACTTC. This translates into CASSQDTRAETQYF.

The chain links TRBV2 to TRBJ2-4; D ambiguous. The germline gives CDR1 SNHLY, CDR2 FYNNEI. This CDR3 has 15 residues. V lost 2 bases and J lost 1, with 9 bases in between. The CDR3 nucleotides read TGTGCCAGCAGTGAATTTGGAGACGCCAAAAACATTCAGTACTTC. It yields the protein CASSEFGDAKNIQYF.

About this clone: At the DNA level, this CDR3 is encoded by other sequences in the same sample as well. J is TRBJ1-2 and V is TRBV2, with D unresolved. Germline V gene sequence: CDR1 SNHLY, CDR2 FYNNEI. The CDR3 runs 14 residues. V lost 4 bases, J lost 0 bases, and 9 bases lay in between. In DNA form, the CDR3 reads TGTGCCAGCAGTGCGCAGGCTGCTAACTATGGCTACACCTTC. As protein: CASSAQAANYGYTF.

The V gene is TRBV7-2, the J gene TRBJ2-1; D is ambiguous. V gave up 5 bases and J gave up 2 bases, with 1 base separating them. The CDR3 is 11 amino acids. The V gene's germline CDR1 is SGHTA and CDR2 FQGNSA. The CDR3 DNA follows: TGTGCCAGCAGCCCCTACAATGAGCAGTTCTTC. Residues: CASSPYNEQFF. The whole variable domain, remainder taken from reference TRBV7-2 and TRBJ2-1, is GAGVSQSPSNKVTEKGKDVELRCDPISGHTALYWYRQSLGQGLEFLIYFQGNSAPDKSGLPSDRFSAERTGGSVSTLTIQRTQQEDSAVYLCASSPYNEQFFGPGTRLTVL.